This T cell receptor (beta chain) was sequenced during a study of T cells after yellow fever vaccination. The overall study: SMART-Seq v4 Ultra Low Input served to prepare low-cell-number fractions. The study's findings and limits: Repertoires sorted by FACS could include abundant clonotypes that are contaminants from the bulk population.

V shed 4 bases and J 0 bases; nucleotides not matched to a gene: 1. Germline-derived CDR1 and CDR2 are DFQATT and SNEGSKA (reference sequence). There are 14 residues in the CDR3. TCRdb ran MiXCR on the 5' RACE reads and lists one entry per CDR3 protein. The repertoire includes 400,000 or so distinct CDR3 sequences, 11% of them detected once, and around 18% sits in the top ten. Worth noting for this clonotype: Its target is not known.

The sequence derives from a man between 18 and 29 years old who received the YFV17D yellow fever vaccine. This chain joins TRBV20-1 and TRBJ2-5; 11 nucleotides agree with TRBD2. The starting material was PBMCs, obtained on the day of the first yellow fever vaccination. This CDR3 reads CSATSGGYQETQYF. The CDR3 DNA follows: TGCAGTGCTACTAGCGGGGGGTACCAAGAGACCCAGTACTTC.